This is a list of T cell receptor beta chains from one sample in a study of T-cell memory formation after mild COVID-19. TCRdb used MiXCR to reprocess the 5' RACE reads, holding one entry per CDR3 protein. The sample includes over 55,000 distinct CDR3 sequences, 9.5% of them seen just once. Sequenced material: PBMCs or a T cell subset sorted from them (not recorded which). The receptors come from a young man who had mild COVID-19 (a few samples of this study predate the infection). Cell type and time point are not known. The CDR3 runs from the conserved cysteine through the conserved F or W. The D gene is left open where the match is weak. The listing skips clone size in some rows; elsewhere it reads once, few, many or a size class.

cdr3_aa | cdr3_nt | d_call | j_call | v_call | clone_size
CSASHGQNYGYTF | TGCAGTGCTAGCCACGGCCAAAACTATGGCTACACCTTC | . | TRBJ1-2 | TRBV20-1 | few
CASISTSSNEQFF | TGTGCCAGCATTAGCACTAGCTCCAATGAGCAGTTCTTC | . | TRBJ2-1 | TRBV6-5 | many
CASSLLAGGRQETQYF | TGCGCCAGCAGCTTGTTAGCGGGGGGACGACAAGAGACCCAGTACTTC | TRBD2 | TRBJ2-5 | TRBV5-1 | few
CASSLASGGDIQYF | TGTGCCAGCAGCTTAGCGTCAGGGGGGGACATTCAGTACTTC | . | TRBJ2-4 | TRBV7-2 | few
CASSLGGVSREEFF | TGTGCCAGCAGCTTGGGAGGGGTTTCGCGGGAAGAGTTCTTC | . | TRBJ2-1 | TRBV5-6 | few
CASSFPMGEQYF | TGCGCCAGCAGCTTCCCGATGGGCGAGCAGTACTTC | . | TRBJ2-7 | TRBV5-1 | .
CASSFRGFTDTQYF | TGCGCCAGCAGCTTTCGGGGTTTCACAGATACGCAGTATTTT | . | TRBJ2-3 | TRBV5-1 | few
CASSLGQGGYTF | TGTGCCAGCAGTTTAGGACAGGGTGGCTACACCTTC | TRBD1 | TRBJ1-2 | TRBV12-3/TRBV12-4 | .
CASVLGQGYEQYF | TGTGCCAGCGTCCTCGGGCAGGGCTACGAGCAGTACTTC | . | TRBJ2-7 | TRBV7-9 | few
CASSQGASKNIQYF | TGTGCCAGCAGCCAAGGGGCGTCCAAAAACATTCAGTACTTC | . | TRBJ2-4 | TRBV4-2 | medium-sized
CSSLGVPLGVDTEAFF | TGCAGCTCATTAGGGGTCCCTTTGGGGGTGGACACTGAAGCTTTCTTT | . | TRBJ1-1 | TRBV29-1 | few
CASSQDRGGTEAFF | TGCGCCAGCAGCCAAGATCGAGGGGGCACTGAAGCTTTCTTT | . | TRBJ1-1 | TRBV4-3 | .
CASGSRLVGTGELFF | TGTGCCAGTGGATCTAGACTAGTGGGGACCGGGGAGCTGTTTTTT | . | TRBJ2-2 | TRBV6-5 | .
CASSLRVASTDTQYF | TGTGCCAGCAGTTTGAGGGTGGCAAGCACAGATACGCAGTATTTT | . | TRBJ2-3 | TRBV12-3/TRBV12-4 | few
CASMLVGLTEAFF | TGTGCCAGCATGCTTGTAGGCCTCACTGAAGCTTTCTTT | . | TRBJ1-1 | TRBV7-9 | few
CASSHSSRLDTQYF | TGCGCCAGCAGCCATAGTAGCCGCCTAGATACGCAGTATTTT | . | TRBJ2-3 | TRBV4-3 | many
CASSPGTSGGLTDTQYF | TGTGCCAGCAGCCCCGGGACTAGCGGGGGGCTGACAGATACGCAGTATTTT | TRBD2 | TRBJ2-3 | TRBV7-8 | medium-sized
CSARYGTDTQYF | TGCAGTGCTAGGTACGGCACAGATACGCAGTATTTT | . | TRBJ2-3 | TRBV20-1 | .
CSAEEGGETQYF | TGCAGTGCCGAAGAGGGCGGTGAGACGCAGTATTTT | . | TRBJ2-3 | TRBV20-1 | many
CASSPGESQPQHF | TGTGCCAGCTCACCCGGGGAGAGCCAGCCCCAGCATTTT | . | TRBJ1-5 | TRBV18 | .
CASSLRPNEGKFF | TGTGCCAGCAGCTTAAGGCCGAATGAAGGGAAGTTTTTT | . | TRBJ1-4 | TRBV7-9 | .
CASKRQENTEAFF | TGTGCCAGCAAGCGACAGGAGAACACTGAAGCTTTCTTT | . | TRBJ1-1 | TRBV27 | .
CASSALNRDYNEQFF | TGTGCCAGCAGCGCCTTAAACCGGGACTATAATGAGCAGTTCTTC | TRBD2 | TRBJ2-1 | TRBV9 | .
CASSPPWGNEQFF | TGTGCCAGCAGCCCACCTTGGGGGAATGAGCAGTTCTTC | . | TRBJ2-1 | TRBV11-1 | .
CASSFRTSGGGTDTQYF | TGTGCCAGCAGCTTCCGGACTAGCGGGGGGGGCACAGATACGCAGTATTTT | TRBD2 | TRBJ2-3 | TRBV5-6 | many
CAWSDTTGTFQETQYF | TGTGCCTGGAGTGATACCACCGGGACATTCCAAGAGACCCAGTACTTC | . | TRBJ2-5 | TRBV30 | .
CSAYGLSSGNTIYF | TGCAGTGCGTATGGATTAAGCTCTGGAAACACCATATATTTT | . | TRBJ1-3 | TRBV20-1 | few
CASSPPGGGGQETQYF | TGTGCCAGCAGCCCCCCGGGGGGCGGGGGACAAGAGACCCAGTACTTC | . | TRBJ2-5 | TRBV7-2 | many
CASSLTMNTEAFF | TGTGCCAGCAGCTTAACAATGAACACTGAAGCTTTCTTT | . | TRBJ1-1 | TRBV7-9 | many
CASSVGRLEGYTF | TGTGCCAGCAGCGTCGGGAGGCTTGAGGGCTACACCTTC | . | TRBJ1-2 | TRBV7-9 | many
CASSATSGGYGDEQFF | TGTGCCAGCAGCGCAACTAGCGGGGGGTACGGGGATGAGCAGTTCTTC | TRBD2 | TRBJ2-1 | TRBV7-2 | .